Listed here is a single TCR beta chain. V was shortened by 0 bases and J by 2 bases, with 12 bases between the two germline ends. The germline gives CDR1 SGHRS, CDR2 YFSETQ. The CDR3 totals 15 residues. The data derive from a study of low-dose radiotherapy and immunotherapy resistance in tumors. Time point in this sample: before trial treatment. TRAV- and TRBV-specific primers primed first-strand cDNA, covering alpha and beta chains. TCR amplification ran roughly 20 PCR cycles using constant-region and V-primer adapter primers. TCRdb used MiXCR to reprocess the reads, holding one entry per CDR3 protein. The sample includes under 90,000 distinct CDR3 sequences, roughly 30% of them seen just once.

Source: PBMCs, taken before treatment. The chain employs TRBV5-1 and TRBJ2-7; unclear D gene. The sequence was collected from a female donor with ovarian cancer. CDR3 residues: CASSLEGFRAYEQYF. The CDR3 bases are TGCGCCAGCAGCTTGGAAGGGTTCCGGGCCTACGAGCAGTACTTC.